Judged by abundance, the clone carrying this T cell receptor beta chain is medium-sized. Each CDR3 protein is one row after TCRdb ran MiXCR on the 5' RACE reads. The sample has around 7,100 distinct CDR3 sequences, 58% seen once. This sample is drawn from a study of T-cell memory formation after mild COVID-19. The CDR3 spans 14 residues. CDR1 SGHTA and CDR2 FQGNSA come from the germline V gene. The ends were cut back, 7 bases at V and 7 bases at J, with 17 bases in the middle. The receptor comes from an adult who had mild COVID-19 (a few samples of this study predate the infection). Cell type and time point are not known. The material sequenced was PBMCs or a T cell subset sorted from them (not recorded which). This chain joins TRBV7-2 and TRBJ2-1; the D is unclear. The CDR3 sequence: CASNARLPWNEQFF. The CDR3 bases are TGTGCCAGCAACGCAAGACTGCCTTGGAATGAGCAGTTCTTC.